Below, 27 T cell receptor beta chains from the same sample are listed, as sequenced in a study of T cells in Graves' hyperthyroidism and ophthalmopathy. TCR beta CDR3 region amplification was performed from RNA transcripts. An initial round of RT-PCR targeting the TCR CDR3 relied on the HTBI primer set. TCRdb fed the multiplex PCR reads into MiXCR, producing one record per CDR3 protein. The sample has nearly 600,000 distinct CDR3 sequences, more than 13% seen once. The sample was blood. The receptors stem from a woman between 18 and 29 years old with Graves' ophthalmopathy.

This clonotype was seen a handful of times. The CDR3 reads CASSSQSGGRYGYTF. CDR3 DNA sequence: TGTGCCAGTAGTAGCCAGTCAGGGGGCAGGTATGGCTACACCTTC. The J gene is TRBJ1-2, the V gene TRBV19; TRBD1 matches 8 bases. V shed 4 bases and J 5 bases; nucleotides not matched to a gene: 9. This CDR3 spans 15 amino acids. Germline V gives CDR1 LNHDA, CDR2 SQIVND (reference sequence).

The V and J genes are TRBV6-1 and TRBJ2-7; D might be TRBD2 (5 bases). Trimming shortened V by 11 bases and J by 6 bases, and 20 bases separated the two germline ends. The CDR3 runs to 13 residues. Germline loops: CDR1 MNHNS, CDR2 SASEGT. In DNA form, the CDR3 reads TGTGCCGGCAAGGAGGCGGCTATGGGCGAGCAGTACTTC. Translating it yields CAGKEAAMGEQYF.

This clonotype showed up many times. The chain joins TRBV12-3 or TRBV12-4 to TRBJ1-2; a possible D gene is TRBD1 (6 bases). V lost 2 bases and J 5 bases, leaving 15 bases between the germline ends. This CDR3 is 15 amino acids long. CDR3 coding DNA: TGTGCCAGCAGTTTACGGACAGCCCGGGGATATGGCTACACCTTC. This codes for CASSLRTARGYGYTF.

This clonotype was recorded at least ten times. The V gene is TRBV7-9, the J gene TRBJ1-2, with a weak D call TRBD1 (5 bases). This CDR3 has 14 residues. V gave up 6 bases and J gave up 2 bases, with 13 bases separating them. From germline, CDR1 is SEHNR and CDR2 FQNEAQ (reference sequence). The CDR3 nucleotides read TGTGCCAGCAGGGGATTTGACAGCAACTATGGCTACACCTTC. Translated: CASRGFDSNYGYTF.

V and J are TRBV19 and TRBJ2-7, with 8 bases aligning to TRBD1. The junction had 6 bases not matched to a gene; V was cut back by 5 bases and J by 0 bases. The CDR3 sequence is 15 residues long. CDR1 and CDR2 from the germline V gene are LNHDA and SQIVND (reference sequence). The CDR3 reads CASSARDRTSYEQYF. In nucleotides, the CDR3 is TGTGCCAGTAGTGCTAGGGACAGGACCTCCTACGAGCAGTACTTC.

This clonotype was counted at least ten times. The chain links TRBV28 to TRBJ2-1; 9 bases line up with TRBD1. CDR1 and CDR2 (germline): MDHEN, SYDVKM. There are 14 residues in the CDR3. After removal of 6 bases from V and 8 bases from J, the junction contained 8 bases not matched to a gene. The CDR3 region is CASSKDRGRDEQFF. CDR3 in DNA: TGTGCCAGCAGCAAGGACAGGGGCAGGGATGAGCAGTTCTTC.

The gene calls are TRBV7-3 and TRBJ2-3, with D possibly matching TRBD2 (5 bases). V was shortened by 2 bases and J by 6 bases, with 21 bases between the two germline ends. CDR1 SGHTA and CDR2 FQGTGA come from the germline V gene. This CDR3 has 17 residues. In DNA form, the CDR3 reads TGTGCCAGCAGCTTATCGGGCGGTCGCACCGGGGTGGATACGCAGTATTTT. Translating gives CASSLSGGRTGVDTQYF.

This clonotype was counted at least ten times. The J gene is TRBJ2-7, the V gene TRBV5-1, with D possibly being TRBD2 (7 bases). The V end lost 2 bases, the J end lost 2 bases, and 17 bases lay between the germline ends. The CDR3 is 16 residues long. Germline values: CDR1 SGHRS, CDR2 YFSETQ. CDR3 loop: CASSFQGSGDTYEQYF. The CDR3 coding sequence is TGCGCCAGCAGCTTTCAGGGGAGCGGGGATACCTACGAGCAGTACTTC. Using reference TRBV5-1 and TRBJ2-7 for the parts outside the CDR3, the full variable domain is KAGVTQTPRYLIKTRGQQVTLSCSPISGHRSVSWYQQTPGQGLQFLFEYFSETQRNKGNFPGRFSGRQFSNSRSEMNVSTLELGDSALYLCASSFQGSGDTYEQYFGPGTRLTVT.

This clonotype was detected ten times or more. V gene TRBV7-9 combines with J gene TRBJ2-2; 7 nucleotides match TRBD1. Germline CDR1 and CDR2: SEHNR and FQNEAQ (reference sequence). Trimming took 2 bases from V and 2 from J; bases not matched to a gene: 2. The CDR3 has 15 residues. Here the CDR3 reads CASSLTGANTGELFF. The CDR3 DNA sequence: TGTGCCAGCAGCTTAACAGGGGCTAACACCGGGGAGCTGTTTTTT.

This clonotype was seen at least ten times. The CDR3 region has the DNA TGTGCCAGCACTGGAAGGGTTAGCTCCTACAATGAGCAGTTCTTC. The encoded protein is CASTGRVSSYNEQFF. The chain joins TRBV6-1 to TRBJ2-1; D gene unclear. V dropped 7 bases and J dropped 0 bases, with 13 bases sitting between them. This CDR3 region has 15 residues. Germline CDR1 reads MNHNS; CDR2 reads SASEGT.

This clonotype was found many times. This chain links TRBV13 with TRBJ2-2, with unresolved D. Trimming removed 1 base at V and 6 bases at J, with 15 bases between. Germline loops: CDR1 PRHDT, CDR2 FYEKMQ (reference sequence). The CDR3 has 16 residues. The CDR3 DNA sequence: TGTGCCAGCAGCTTAGCCCCACCGCCAATCGCCGGGGAGCTGTTTTTT. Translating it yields CASSLAPPPIAGELFF.

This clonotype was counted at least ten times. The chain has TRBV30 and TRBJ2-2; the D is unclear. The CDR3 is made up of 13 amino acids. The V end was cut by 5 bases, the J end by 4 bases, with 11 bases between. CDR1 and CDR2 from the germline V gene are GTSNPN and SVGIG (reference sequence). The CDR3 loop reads CAWAPQATGELFF. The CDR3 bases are TGTGCCTGGGCCCCTCAGGCCACCGGGGAGCTGTTTTTT. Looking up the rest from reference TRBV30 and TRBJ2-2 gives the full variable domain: SQTIHQWPATLVQPVGSPLSLECTVEGTSNPNLYWYRQAAGRGLQLLFYSVGIGQISSEVPQNLSASRPQDRQFILSSKKLLLSDSGFYLCAWAPQATGELFFGEGSRLTVL.

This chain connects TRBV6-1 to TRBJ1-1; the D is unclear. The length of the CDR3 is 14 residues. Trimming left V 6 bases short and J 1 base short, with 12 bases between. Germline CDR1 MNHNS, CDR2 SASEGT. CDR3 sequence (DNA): TGTGCCAGCAGGGAATCTACAGCGAACACTGAAGCTTTCTTT. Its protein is CASRESTANTEAFF.

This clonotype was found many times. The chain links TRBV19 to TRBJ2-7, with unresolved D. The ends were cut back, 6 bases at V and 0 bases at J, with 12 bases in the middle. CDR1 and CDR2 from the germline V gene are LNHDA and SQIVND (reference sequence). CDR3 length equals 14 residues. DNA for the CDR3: TGTGCCAGTAGGATGACGGAGAGCTCCTACGAGCAGTACTTC. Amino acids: CASRMTESSYEQYF.

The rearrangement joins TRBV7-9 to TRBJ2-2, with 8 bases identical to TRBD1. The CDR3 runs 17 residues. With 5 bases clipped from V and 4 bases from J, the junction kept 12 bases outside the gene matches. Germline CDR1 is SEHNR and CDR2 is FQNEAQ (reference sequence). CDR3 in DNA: TGTGCCAGCAGCGGTCCTCCGGGACAGGTCAGCACCGGGGAGCTGTTTTTT. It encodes CASSGPPGQVSTGELFF.

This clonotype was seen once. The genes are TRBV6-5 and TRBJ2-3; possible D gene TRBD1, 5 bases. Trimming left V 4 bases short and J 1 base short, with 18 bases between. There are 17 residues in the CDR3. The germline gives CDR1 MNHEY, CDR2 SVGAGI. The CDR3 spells CASSWTPKAQGTDTQYF. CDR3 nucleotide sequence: TGTGCCAGCAGTTGGACACCTAAGGCACAGGGCACAGATACGCAGTATTTT.

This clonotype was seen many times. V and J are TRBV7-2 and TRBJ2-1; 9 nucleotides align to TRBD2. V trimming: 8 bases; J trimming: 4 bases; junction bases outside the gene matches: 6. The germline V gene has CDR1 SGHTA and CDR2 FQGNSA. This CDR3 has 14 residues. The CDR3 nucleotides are TGTGCCAGCGGTCTAGCGGGACCTTACAATGAGCAGTTCTTC. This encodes CASGLAGPYNEQFF. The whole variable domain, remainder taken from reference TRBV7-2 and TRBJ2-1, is GAGVSQSPSNKVTEKGKDVELRCDPISGHTALYWYRQSLGQGLEFLIYFQGNSAPDKSGLPSDRFSAERTGGSVSTLTIQRTQQEDSAVYLCASGLAGPYNEQFFGPGTRLTVL.

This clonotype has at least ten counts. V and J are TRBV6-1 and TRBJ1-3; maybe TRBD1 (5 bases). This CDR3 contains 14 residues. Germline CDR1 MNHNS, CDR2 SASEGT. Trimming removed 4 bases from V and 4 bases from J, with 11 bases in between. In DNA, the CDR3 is TGTGCCAGCAGTGGAAGACAGAGGGGAAACACCATATATTTT. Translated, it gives CASSGRQRGNTIYF.

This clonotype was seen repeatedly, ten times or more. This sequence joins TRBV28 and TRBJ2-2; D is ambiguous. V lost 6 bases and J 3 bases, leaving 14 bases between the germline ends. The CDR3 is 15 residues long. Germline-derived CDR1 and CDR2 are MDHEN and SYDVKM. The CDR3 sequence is CASRVYAAYTGELFF. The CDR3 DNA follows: TGTGCCAGCAGGGTTTACGCAGCCTACACCGGGGAGCTGTTTTTT. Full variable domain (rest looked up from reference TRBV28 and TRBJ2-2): DVKVTQSSRYLVKRTGEKVFLECVQDMDHENMFWYRQDPGLGLRLIYFSYDVKMKEKGDIPEGYSVSREKKERFSLILESASTNQTSMYLCASRVYAAYTGELFFGEGSRLTVL.

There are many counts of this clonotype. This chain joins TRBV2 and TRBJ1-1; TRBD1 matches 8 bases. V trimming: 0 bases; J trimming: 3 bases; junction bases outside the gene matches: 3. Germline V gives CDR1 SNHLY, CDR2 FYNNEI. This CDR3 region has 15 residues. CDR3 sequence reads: CASSEATGEDTEAFF. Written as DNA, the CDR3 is TGTGCCAGCAGTGAAGCGACAGGGGAGGACACTGAAGCTTTCTTT.

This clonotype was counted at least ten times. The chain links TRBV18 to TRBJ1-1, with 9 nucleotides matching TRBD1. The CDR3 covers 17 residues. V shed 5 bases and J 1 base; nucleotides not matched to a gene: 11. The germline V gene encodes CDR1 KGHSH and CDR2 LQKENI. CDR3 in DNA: TGTGCCAGCTCATGGCCTCCCGGGACAGGGCAGAACACTGAAGCTTTCTTT. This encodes CASSWPPGTGQNTEAFF.

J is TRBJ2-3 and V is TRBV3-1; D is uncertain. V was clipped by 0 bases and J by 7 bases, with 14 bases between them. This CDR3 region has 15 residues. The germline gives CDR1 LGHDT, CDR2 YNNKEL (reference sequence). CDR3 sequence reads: CASSQDLGPLNTQYF. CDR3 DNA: TGTGCCAGCAGCCAAGATCTGGGCCCCTTAAATACGCAGTATTTT.

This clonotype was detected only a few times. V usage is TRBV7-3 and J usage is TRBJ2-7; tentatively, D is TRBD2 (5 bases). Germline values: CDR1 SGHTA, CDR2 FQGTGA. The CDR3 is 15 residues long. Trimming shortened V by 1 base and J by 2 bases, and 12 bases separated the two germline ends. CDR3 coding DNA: TGTGCCAGCAGCTTAATTCCGGGATCAGCCTACGAGCAGTACTTC. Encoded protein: CASSLIPGSAYEQYF.

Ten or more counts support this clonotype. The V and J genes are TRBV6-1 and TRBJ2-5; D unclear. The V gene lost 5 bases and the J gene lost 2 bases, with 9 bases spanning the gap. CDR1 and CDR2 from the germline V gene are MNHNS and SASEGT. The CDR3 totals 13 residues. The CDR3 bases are TGTGCCAGCAGTTATGATCTGCAAGAGACCCAGTACTTC. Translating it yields CASSYDLQETQYF.

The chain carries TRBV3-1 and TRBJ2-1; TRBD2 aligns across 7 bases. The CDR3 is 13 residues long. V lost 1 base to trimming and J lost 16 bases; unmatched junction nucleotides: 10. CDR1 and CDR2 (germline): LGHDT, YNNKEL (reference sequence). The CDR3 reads CASSQGEREVRFF. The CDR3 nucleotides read TGTGCCAGCAGCCAAGGCGAACGGGAGGTTAGATTCTTC.

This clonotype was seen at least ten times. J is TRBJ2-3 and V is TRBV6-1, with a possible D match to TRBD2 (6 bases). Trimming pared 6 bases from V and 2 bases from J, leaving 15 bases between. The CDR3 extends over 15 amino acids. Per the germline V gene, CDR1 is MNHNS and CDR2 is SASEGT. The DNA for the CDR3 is TGTGCCAGCAGCGCACGTGGGGGGAACACAGATACGCAGTATTTT. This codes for CASSARGGNTDTQYF.

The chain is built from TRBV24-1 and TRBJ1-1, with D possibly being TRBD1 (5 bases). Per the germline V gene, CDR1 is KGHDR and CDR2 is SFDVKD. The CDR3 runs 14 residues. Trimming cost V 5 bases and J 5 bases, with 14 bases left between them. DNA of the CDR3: TGTGCCACCAGTGTGGGGGGATCGAAAACTGAAGCTTTCTTT. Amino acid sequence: CATSVGGSKTEAFF.